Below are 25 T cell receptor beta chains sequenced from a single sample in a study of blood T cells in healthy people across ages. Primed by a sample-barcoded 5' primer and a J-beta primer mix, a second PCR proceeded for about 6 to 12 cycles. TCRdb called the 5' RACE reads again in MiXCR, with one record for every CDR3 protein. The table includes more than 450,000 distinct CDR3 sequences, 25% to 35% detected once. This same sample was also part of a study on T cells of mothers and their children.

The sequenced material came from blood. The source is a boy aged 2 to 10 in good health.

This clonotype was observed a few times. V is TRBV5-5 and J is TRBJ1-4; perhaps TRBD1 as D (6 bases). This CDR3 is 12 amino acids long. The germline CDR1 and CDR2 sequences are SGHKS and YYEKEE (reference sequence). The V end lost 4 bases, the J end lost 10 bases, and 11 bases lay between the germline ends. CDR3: CASSRRGGKLFF. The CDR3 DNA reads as TGTGCCAGCAGCCGGAGGGGGGGAAAACTGTTTTTT.

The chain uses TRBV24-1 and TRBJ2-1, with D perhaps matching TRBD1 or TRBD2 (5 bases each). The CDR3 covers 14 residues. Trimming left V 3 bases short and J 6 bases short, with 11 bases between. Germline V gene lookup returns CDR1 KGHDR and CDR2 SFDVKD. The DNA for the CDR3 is TGTGCCACCAGTGATGTAGCAGGGACCAATGAGCAGTTCTTC. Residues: CATSDVAGTNEQFF.

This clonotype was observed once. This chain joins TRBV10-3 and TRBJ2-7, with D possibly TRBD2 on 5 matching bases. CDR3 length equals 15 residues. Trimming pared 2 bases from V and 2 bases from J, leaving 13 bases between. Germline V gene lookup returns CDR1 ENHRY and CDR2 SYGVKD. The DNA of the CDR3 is TGTGCCATCAGTGAGGTAGCGAGCCCCCCCTACGAGCAGTACTTC. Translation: CAISEVASPPYEQYF.

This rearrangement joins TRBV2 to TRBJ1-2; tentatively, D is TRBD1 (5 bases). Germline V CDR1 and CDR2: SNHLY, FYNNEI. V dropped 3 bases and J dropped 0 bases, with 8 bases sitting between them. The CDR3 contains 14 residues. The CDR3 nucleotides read TGTGCCAGCAGTGAGGACAAGTCTAACTATGGCTACACCTTC. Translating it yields CASSEDKSNYGYTF.

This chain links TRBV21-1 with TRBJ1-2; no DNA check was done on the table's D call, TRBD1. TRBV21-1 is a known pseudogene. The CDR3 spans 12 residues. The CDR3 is CASSQRGEGYTF. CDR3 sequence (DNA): TGTGCCAGCAGCCAAAGGGGGGAAGGCTACACCTTC.

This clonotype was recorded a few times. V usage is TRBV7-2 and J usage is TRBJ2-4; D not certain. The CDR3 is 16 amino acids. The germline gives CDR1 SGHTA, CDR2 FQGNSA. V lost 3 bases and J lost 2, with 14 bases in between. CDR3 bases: TGTGCCAGCAGCTTCAGTGTCGCTGCGACCAAAAACATTCAGTACTTC. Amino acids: CASSFSVAATKNIQYF.

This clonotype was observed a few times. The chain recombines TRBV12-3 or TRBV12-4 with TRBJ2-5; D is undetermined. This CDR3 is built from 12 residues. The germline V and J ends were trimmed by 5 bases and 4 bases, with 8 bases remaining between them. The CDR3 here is CASSRRRETQYF. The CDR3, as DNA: TGTGCCAGCAGTCGACGCCGAGAGACCCAGTACTTC.

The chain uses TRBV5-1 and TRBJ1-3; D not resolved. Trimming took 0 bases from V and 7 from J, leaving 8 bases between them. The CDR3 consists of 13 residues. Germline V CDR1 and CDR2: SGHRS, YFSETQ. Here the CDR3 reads CASSLDTRNTIYF. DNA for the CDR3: TGCGCCAGCAGCTTGGACACCCGGAACACCATATATTTT. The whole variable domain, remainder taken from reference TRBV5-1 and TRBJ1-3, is KAGVTQTPRYLIKTRGQQVTLSCSPISGHRSVSWYQQTPGQGLQFLFEYFSETQRNKGNFPGRFSGRQFSNSRSEMNVSTLELGDSALYLCASSLDTRNTIYFGEGSWLTVV.

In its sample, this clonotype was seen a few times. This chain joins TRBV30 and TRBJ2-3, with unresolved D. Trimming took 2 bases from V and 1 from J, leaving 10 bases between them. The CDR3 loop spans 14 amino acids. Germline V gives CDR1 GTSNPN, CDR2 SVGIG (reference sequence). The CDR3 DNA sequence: TGTGCCTGGAGTACACCTAGGGGCACAGATACGCAGTATTTT. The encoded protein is CAWSTPRGTDTQYF. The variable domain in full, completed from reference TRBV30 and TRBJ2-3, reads SQTIHQWPATLVQPVGSPLSLECTVEGTSNPNLYWYRQAAGRGLQLLFYSVGIGQISSEVPQNLSASRPQDRQFILSSKKLLLSDSGFYLCAWSTPRGTDTQYFGPGTRLTVL.

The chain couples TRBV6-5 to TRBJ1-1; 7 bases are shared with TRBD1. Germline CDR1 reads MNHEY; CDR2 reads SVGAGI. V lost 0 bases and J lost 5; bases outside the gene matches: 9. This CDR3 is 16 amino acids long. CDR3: CASSYSSEGAGTEAFF. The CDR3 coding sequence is TGTGCCAGCAGTTACTCTTCAGAGGGGGCAGGGACTGAAGCTTTCTTT.

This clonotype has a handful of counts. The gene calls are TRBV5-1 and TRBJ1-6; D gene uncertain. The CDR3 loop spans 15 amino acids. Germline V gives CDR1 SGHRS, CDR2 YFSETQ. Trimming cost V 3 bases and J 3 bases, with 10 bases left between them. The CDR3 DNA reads TGCGCCAGCAGCTCATTACCTGACTATAATTCACCCCTCCACTTT. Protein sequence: CASSSLPDYNSPLHF.

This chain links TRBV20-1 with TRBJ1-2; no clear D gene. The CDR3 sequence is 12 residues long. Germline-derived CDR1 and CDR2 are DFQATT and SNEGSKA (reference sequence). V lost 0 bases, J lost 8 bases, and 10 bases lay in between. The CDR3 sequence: CSARDRSEGYTF. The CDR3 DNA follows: TGCAGTGCTAGAGATCGAAGTGAGGGCTACACCTTC.

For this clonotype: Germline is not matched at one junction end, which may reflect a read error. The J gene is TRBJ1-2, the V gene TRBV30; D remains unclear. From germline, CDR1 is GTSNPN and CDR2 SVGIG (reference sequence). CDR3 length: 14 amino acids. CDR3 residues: CAWSVSPDAHGYAF. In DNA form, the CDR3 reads TGTGCCTGGAGTGTGAGTCCCGATGCCCATGGCTACGCCTTC.

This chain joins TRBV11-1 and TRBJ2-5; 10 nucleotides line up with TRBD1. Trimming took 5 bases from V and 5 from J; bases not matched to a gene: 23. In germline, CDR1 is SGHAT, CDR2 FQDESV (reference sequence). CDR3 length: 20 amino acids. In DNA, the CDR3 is TGTGCCAGCAGCGGAGACAGGGGGCGTACGCCCAATGGGAAATGGGAGACCCAGTACTTC. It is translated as CASSGDRGRTPNGKWETQYF.

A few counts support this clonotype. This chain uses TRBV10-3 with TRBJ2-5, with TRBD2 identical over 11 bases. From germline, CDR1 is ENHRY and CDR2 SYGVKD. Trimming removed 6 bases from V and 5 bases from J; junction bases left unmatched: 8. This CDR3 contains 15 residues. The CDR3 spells CAISISSGGLETQYF. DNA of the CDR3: TGTGCCATCAGCATCTCTAGCGGGGGGCTGGAGACCCAGTACTTC.

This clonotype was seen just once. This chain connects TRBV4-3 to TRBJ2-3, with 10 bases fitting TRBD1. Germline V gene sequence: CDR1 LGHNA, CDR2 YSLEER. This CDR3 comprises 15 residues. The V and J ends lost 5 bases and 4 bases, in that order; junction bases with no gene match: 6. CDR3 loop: CASSLGQGRPDTQYF. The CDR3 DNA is TGCGCCAGCAGCTTGGGACAGGGGCGTCCAGATACGCAGTATTTT.

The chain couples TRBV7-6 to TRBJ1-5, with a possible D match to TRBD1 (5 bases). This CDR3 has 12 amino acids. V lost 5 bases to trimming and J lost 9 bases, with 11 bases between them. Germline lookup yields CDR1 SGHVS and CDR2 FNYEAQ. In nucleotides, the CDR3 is TGTGCCAGCAGCCCCTCGGGGGGGCCCCAGCATTTT. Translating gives CASSPSGGPQHF.

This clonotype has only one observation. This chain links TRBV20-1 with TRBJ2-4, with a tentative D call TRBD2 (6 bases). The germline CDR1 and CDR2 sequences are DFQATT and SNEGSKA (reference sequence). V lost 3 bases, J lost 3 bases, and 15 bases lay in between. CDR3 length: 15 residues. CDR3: CSAREGLGVKNIQYF. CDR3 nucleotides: TGCAGTGCTAGGGAGGGCCTGGGAGTCAAAAACATTCAGTACTTC.

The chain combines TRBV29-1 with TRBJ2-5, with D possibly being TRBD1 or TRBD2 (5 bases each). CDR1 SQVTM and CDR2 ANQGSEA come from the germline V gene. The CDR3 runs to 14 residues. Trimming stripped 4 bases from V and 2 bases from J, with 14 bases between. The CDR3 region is CSVVAGAGQETQYF. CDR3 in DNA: TGCAGCGTTGTGGCGGGCGCAGGGCAAGAGACCCAGTACTTC. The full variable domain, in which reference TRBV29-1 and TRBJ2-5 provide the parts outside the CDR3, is SAVISQKPSRDICQRGTSLTIQCQVDSQVTMMFWYRQQPGQSLTLIATANQGSEATYESGFVIDKFPISRPNLTFSTLTVSNMSPEDSSIYLCSVVAGAGQETQYFGPGTRLLVL.

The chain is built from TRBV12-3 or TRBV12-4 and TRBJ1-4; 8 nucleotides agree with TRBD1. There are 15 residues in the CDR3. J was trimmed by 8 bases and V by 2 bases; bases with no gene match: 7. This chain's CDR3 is CASSLKDRAGEKLFF. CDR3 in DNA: TGTGCCAGCAGTTTAAAGGACAGGGCGGGGGAAAAACTGTTTTTT.

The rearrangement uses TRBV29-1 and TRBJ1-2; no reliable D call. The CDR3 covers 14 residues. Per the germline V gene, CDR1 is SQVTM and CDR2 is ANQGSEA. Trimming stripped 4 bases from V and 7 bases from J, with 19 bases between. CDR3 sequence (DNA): TGCAGCGTTGCGTCGGAGTTGGTCCTAAGTGGCTACACCTTC. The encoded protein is CSVASELVLSGYTF.

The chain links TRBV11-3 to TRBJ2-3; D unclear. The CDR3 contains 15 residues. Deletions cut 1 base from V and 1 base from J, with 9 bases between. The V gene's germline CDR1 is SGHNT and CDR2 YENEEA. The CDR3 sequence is CASSLGEIGTDTQYF. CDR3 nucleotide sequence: TGTGCCAGCAGCTTAGGGGAAATCGGCACAGATACGCAGTATTTT.

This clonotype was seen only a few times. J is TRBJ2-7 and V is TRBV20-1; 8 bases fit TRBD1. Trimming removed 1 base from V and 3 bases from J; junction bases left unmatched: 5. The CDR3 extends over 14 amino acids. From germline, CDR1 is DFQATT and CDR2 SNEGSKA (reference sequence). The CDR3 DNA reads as TGCAGTGCTAGAGGGGGCAGGGGGCTCTACGAGCAGTACTTC. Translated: CSARGGRGLYEQYF.

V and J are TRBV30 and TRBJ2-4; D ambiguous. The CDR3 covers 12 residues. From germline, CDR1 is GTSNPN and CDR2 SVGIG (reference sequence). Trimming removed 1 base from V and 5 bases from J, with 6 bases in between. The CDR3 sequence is CAWSGVQNIQYF. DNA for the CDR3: TGTGCCTGGAGTGGAGTACAAAACATTCAGTACTTC.

The CDR3 region has the DNA TGTGCCAGCAGCTTGGCTCCGACAGGGTTACCGCCGAACACCGGGGAGCTGTTTTTT. Translated: CASSLAPTGLPPNTGELFF. The rearrangement uses TRBV5-6 and TRBJ2-2, with TRBD1 identical over 7 bases. The V gene end was trimmed by 0 bases and the J gene end by 0 bases; junction bases not matched to a gene: 11. This CDR3 comprises 19 residues. The V gene's germline CDR1 is SGHDT and CDR2 YYEEEE.